Listed below are T cell receptor beta chains from one sample, sequenced in a study of blood T cell repertoires in COVID-19. Method: immunoSEQ multiplex PCR; TCRdb's copy keeps in-frame clones and lacks some. The sample has approximately 24,000 clones; 89% are singletons. The material sequenced was peripheral blood. Receptors were obtained from a human donor in a cohort sampled during active COVID-19. Each CDR3 is given with its conserved first and last residue. D genes are given only for firm matches. The listing skips clone size in some rows; elsewhere it reads once, few, many or a size class.

.,.,TRBV7-9,TRBJ2-2,CARQGRSGELFF,TGTGCCAGACAAGGGAGATCCGGGGAGCTGTTTTTT
.,TRBD1,TRBV5-1,TRBJ2-7,CASSLSTGGFYEQYF,TGCGCCAGCAGCTTATCAACAGGGGGTTTCTACGAGCAGTACTTC
once,TRBD1,TRBV4-3,TRBJ2-5,CASSQDRTGGGETQYF,TGCGCCAGCAGCCAAGACCGGACAGGGGGAGGAGAGACCCAGTACTTC
once,.,TRBV19,TRBJ2-7,CASSTGSGLGEQYF,TGTGCCAGTAGTACTGGGAGTGGGCTGGGTGAGCAGTACTTC
.,TRBD1,TRBV28,TRBJ1-5,CASSLKGASNQPQHF,TGTGCCAGCAGTTTAAAGGGGGCCAGCAATCAGCCCCAGCATTTT
.,.,TRBV5-6,TRBJ2-7,CASSLVQGDEQYF,TGTGCCAGCAGCTTGGTACAGGGTGACGAGCAGTACTTC
.,TRBD2,TRBV11-3,TRBJ2-2,CASSFGTSGAAGELFF,TGTGCCAGCAGCTTCGGGACTAGCGGGGCGGCCGGGGAGCTGTTTTTT
.,TRBD1,TRBV19,TRBJ1-2,CASRQGATYGYTF,TGTGCCAGCAGACAGGGGGCTACGTATGGCTACACCTTC
once,.,TRBV30,TRBJ2-7,CAWSVGSGVEQYF,TGTGCCTGGAGTGTAGGGTCAGGGGTCGAGCAGTACTTC
.,.,TRBV2,TRBJ1-1,CASTQGNTEAFF,TGTGCCAGCACACAGGGGAACACTGAAGCTTTCTTT
.,.,TRBV15,TRBJ1-5,CATSRDGGLMGNQPQHF,TGTGCCACCAGCAGAGATGGGGGGTTAATGGGGAATCAGCCCCAGCATTTT
.,TRBD2,TRBV5-1,TRBJ2-7,CASSSGTSGGYEQYF,TGCGCCAGCAGCTCCGGGACTAGCGGGGGCTACGAGCAGTACTTC
.,.,TRBV11-2,TRBJ2-1,CASSFSSLEQFF,TGTGCCAGCAGCTTTTCCAGTTTGGAGCAGTTCTTC
.,.,TRBV2,TRBJ1-2,CASSGTRTPESYTF,TGTGCCAGCAGTGGAACTAGGACGCCAGAAAGCTACACCTTC
.,.,TRBV6-6,TRBJ1-4,CASRPDNSNEKLFF,TGTGCCAGCAGGCCGGACAACTCTAATGAAAAACTGTTTTTT
.,.,TRBV11-2,TRBJ2-7,CASSATGHYYEQYF,TGTGCCAGCAGCGCGACGGGACATTACTACGAGCAGTACTTC
.,TRBD1,TRBV30,TRBJ2-7,CAWGTDRGGEQYF,TGTGCCTGGGGGACGGACAGGGGGGGCGAGCAGTACTTC
.,.,TRBV6-4,TRBJ1-1,CASRQGMDTEAFF,TGTGCCAGCAGACAGGGTATGGACACTGAAGCTTTCTTT
.,TRBD2,TRBV5-4,TRBJ2-1,CASSAGVVNNEQFF,TGTGCCAGTTCCGCGGGAGTTGTAAACAATGAGCAGTTCTTC
.,TRBD2,TRBV27,TRBJ2-3,CASSNPPMRGGRREGTDTQYF,TGTGCCAGCAGTAACCCACCTATGCGGGGGGGCCGGCGAGAAGGCACAGATACGCAGTATTTT
.,TRBD2,TRBV30,TRBJ2-2,CAWNLAGANTGELFF,TGTGCCTGGAACCTAGCGGGAGCGAACACCGGGGAGCTGTTTTTT
.,TRBD1,TRBV3-1/TRBV3-2,TRBJ1-3,CASIGTAGNTIYF,TGTGCCAGCATCGGGACAGCTGGAAACACCATATATTTT
.,TRBD1,TRBV5-6,TRBJ2-1,CASSLGRGPYNEQFF,TGTGCCAGCAGCTTGGGCAGGGGGCCCTACAATGAGCAGTTCTTC
.,TRBD2,TRBV9,TRBJ2-1,CASSPGLADYNEQFF,TGTGCCAGCAGCCCCGGACTAGCGGACTACAATGAGCAGTTCTTC
.,TRBD1,TRBV10-2,TRBJ2-4,CASSAPRDSIFSSENIQYF,TGCGCCAGCAGTGCTCCCAGGGACAGTATCTTTAGCAGTGAAAACATTCAGTACTTC
once,TRBD1,TRBV19,TRBJ2-6,CASRDRGGAGANVLTF,TGTGCCAGTCGAGACAGGGGCGGCGCGGGGGCCAACGTCCTGACTTTC
.,.,TRBV11-1,TRBJ2-5,CASSQPRGKFQETQYF,TGTGCCAGCAGCCAGCCCAGGGGTAAATTCCAAGAGACCCAGTACTTC
.,.,TRBV10-3,TRBJ2-7,CAISESGDSYEQYF,TGTGCCATCAGTGAGTCGGGAGATTCCTACGAGCAGTACTTC
.,TRBD1,TRBV11-2,TRBJ2-7,CASSPGTGAYEQYF,TGTGCCAGCAGCCCCGGGACAGGGGCCTACGAGCAGTACTTC
.,.,TRBV7-8,TRBJ1-3,CASSISQGSRGNTIYF,TGTGCCAGCAGCATATCTCAGGGGTCACGAGGAAACACCATATATTTT
.,TRBD2,TRBV12-5,TRBJ2-1,CASGLGKSGRAYNEQFF,TGTGCTAGTGGTTTGGGAAAGAGCGGGAGGGCCTACAATGAGCAGTTCTTC
few,.,TRBV5-4,TRBJ2-5,CASSLPGQETQYF,TGTGCCAGCAGCTTGCCGGGTCAAGAGACCCAGTACTTC
.,TRBD2,TRBV7-2,TRBJ2-3,CASSLVSGGGLADTQYF,TGTGCCAGCAGCTTAGTTTCCGGGGGGGGTCTCGCAGATACGCAGTATTTT
medium-sized,.,TRBV19,TRBJ1-1,CASSLIDRSEAFF,TGTGCCAGTAGTCTTATAGATCGGTCTGAAGCTTTCTTT
.,TRBD2,TRBV6-5,TRBJ2-3,CASKGGTLTDTQYF,TGTGCCAGCAAGGGAGGGACGCTTACAGATACGCAGTATTTT
.,TRBD1,TRBV18,TRBJ2-5,CASSPPWDSLKETQYF,TGTGCCAGCTCACCACCTTGGGACAGTTTGAAAGAGACCCAGTACTTC
.,.,TRBV19,TRBJ2-3,CASSMGGVGIDTQYF,TGTGCCAGTAGTATGGGCGGGGTAGGAATAGATACGCAGTATTTT
once,.,TRBV12-2,TRBJ2-5,CASRLRQGHGSRNETQYF,TGTGCAAGTCGCCTCCGACAGGGTCACGGGAGTCGTAATGAGACCCAGTACTTC
.,TRBD2,TRBV7-9,TRBJ2-1,CASSLTSVFRDEQFF,TGTGCCAGCAGCTTAACTAGCGTTTTTAGGGATGAGCAGTTCTTC
.,TRBD1,TRBV29-1,TRBJ1-2,CSAVDDRGLVGYTF,TGCAGCGCAGTAGACGACAGGGGTCTTGTTGGCTACACCTTC
.,.,TRBV20-1,TRBJ1-2,CSASRGTASRYGYTF,TGCAGTGCTAGTCGGGGGACGGCCTCTAGGTATGGCTACACCTTC